This T cell receptor beta chain was captured by sequencing in a study of OX40 agonist ivuxolimab in advanced cancers. Study-level background: The patients received ivuxolimab by intravenous route every 2 weeks at 0.01 to 10 mg/kg. A history of anti-PD-1, anti-PD-L1 or anti-CTLA-4 therapy was acceptable, and approximately 41% had some. Partial responses were achieved by three patients, one with hepatocellular carcinoma and two with cutaneous melanoma.

This clone was observed once. Assay: immunoSEQ multiplex PCR; the TCRdb copy retains only in-frame clones and omits some. This table holds under 20,000 clones, approximately 80% found once. Trimming stripped 0 bases from V and 6 bases from J, with 31 bases between. From germline, CDR1 is MNHEY and CDR2 SMNVEV (reference sequence). This CDR3 is built from 21 residues. Excluded were patients having autoimmune disease history or systemic immunosuppression. The gene calls are TRBV27 and TRBJ2-3; tentative D call: TRBD2 (8 bases). The TCR was taken from an adult with an advanced solid tumor such as melanoma, head and neck, liver or kidney cancer. The sequences come from CD4+ or CD8+ T cells sorted from blood, collected in a trial of the OX40 agonist ivuxolimab. The CDR3 DNA sequence: TGTGCCAGCAGTTTATCCCGGGACAGCACTTCTCCGGGACTAGTCACGGATACGCAGTATTTT. Residues: CASSLSRDSTSPGLVTDTQYF.